The 5 T cell receptor beta chains given below trace back to one sample, sequenced in a study of shared clonotypes between healthy human individuals. CD8 cells classed as naive were CD45RO-negative and positively selected for CCR7, excluding terminally differentiated effector memory CD45RA+ cells. Assay: immunoSEQ multiplex PCR; the TCRdb copy retains only in-frame clones and omits some. The sample yields about 1,900,000 clones, over 85% seen once. Sequencing was performed on naive CD8+ T cells sorted from blood. All receptors derive from a man between 18 and 29 years old in good health.

This rearrangement joins TRBV6-5 to TRBJ2-4; D is perhaps TRBD1 or TRBD2 (6 bases each). Looked up from germline, CDR1 is MNHEY and CDR2 is SVGAGI. V lost 2 bases and J 9 bases, leaving 14 bases between the germline ends. There are 14 residues in the CDR3. The CDR3 DNA follows: TGTGCCAGCAGTTACGGGGGCCCAGCGGGCATTCAGTACTTC. Encoded protein: CASSYGGPAGIQYF.

This rearrangement joins TRBV6-6 to TRBJ1-5, with D possibly matching TRBD1 (5 bases). CDR3 length: 15 amino acids. The V gene's germline CDR1 is MNHNY and CDR2 SVGAGI (reference sequence). V lost 2 bases, J lost 2 bases, and 10 bases lay in between. Here the CDR3 reads CASSYLGVGNQPQHF. The CDR3 nucleotides are TGTGCCAGCAGTTACCTAGGGGTTGGCAATCAGCCCCAGCATTTT.

This rearrangement joins TRBV6-1 to TRBJ2-3; 8 bases agree with TRBD2. The trim removed 1 base at V and 4 bases at J, leaving 10 bases unmatched. This CDR3 has 17 amino acids. CDR1 is MNHNS and CDR2 is SASEGT in the germline V gene. Here the CDR3 reads CASSEEGDSGEADTQYF. CDR3 in DNA: TGTGCCAGCAGTGAAGAAGGAGATAGCGGGGAAGCAGATACGCAGTATTTT.

This sequence joins TRBV6-5 and TRBJ2-5; 9 bases are a match to TRBD1. V shed 4 bases and J 4 bases; nucleotides not matched to a gene: 7. The CDR3 sequence is 15 residues long. The germline V gene has CDR1 MNHEY and CDR2 SVGAGI. The CDR3 DNA reads TGTGCCAGCAGTTCCACAGGGGGCGCGTTAGAGACCCAGTACTTC. The encoded protein is CASSSTGGALETQYF.

V usage is TRBV7-8 and J usage is TRBJ2-3, with a weak D call TRBD2 (6 bases). Trimming removed 1 base from V and 4 bases from J, with 18 bases in between. Germline CDR1 SGHVS, CDR2 FQNEAQ. This CDR3 region has 17 residues. The CDR3 here is CASSLVPSRGLADTQYF. CDR3 bases: TGTGCCAGCAGCTTAGTCCCCAGCCGGGGGTTAGCAGATACGCAGTATTTT.